These T cell receptor beta chains were read from a single sample in a study of T-cell memory formation after mild COVID-19. TCRdb re-called the 5' RACE reads through MiXCR, storing one row per CDR3 protein. Among around 450,000 distinct CDR3 sequences listed, 20% were seen once. The material sequenced was PBMCs or a T cell subset sorted from them (not recorded which). These receptors came from an adult woman who had mild COVID-19 (a few samples of this study predate the infection). Cell type and time point are not known. Both conserved end residues are trimmed from each CDR3. Each record gives: V gene, clone size, J gene, CDR3 protein. Part of the rows lack a size; the others show once, few, many or a class for expanded clones.

>TRBV2|-|TRBJ2-6
ASSGDRGRSGANVLT
>TRBV18|many|TRBJ2-4
ASSPLGQGGNIQY
>TRBV19|few|TRBJ2-3
ASSTTAPSTDTQY
>TRBV2|-|TRBJ2-1
ASSEMASGLF
>TRBV20-1|-|TRBJ2-2
SARAGGAGIGELF
>TRBV4-3|-|TRBJ2-7
ASSQETLSVYEQY
>TRBV9|-|TRBJ2-1
ASSVASGYDEQF
>TRBV12-3/TRBV12-4|-|TRBJ2-3
ASSLLAANTQY
>TRBV6-2/TRBV6-3|few|TRBJ2-7
ASRQAIPAEQY
>TRBV12-3/TRBV12-4|-|TRBJ2-7
ASSLTSRSAQQY
>TRBV12-3/TRBV12-4|-|TRBJ2-5
ASSLVAEVRETQY
>TRBV2|-|TRBJ2-3
ASSPSRLAGGADTQY
>TRBV23-1|-|TRBJ2-3
ASSHRLAGGHWADTQY
>TRBV6-2/TRBV6-3|-|TRBJ2-7
ASKTRDRVPYEQY
>TRBV29-1|-|TRBJ2-2
SVVGNTGELF
>TRBV12-3/TRBV12-4|-|TRBJ1-1
ASNYGQMNTEAF
>TRBV7-8|-|TRBJ1-6
ASSLTPGTGVSPLH
>TRBV30|-|TRBJ1-1
AWRPNRGHTEAF
>TRBV3-1|-|TRBJ2-1
ASSQEVLAGVRDEQF